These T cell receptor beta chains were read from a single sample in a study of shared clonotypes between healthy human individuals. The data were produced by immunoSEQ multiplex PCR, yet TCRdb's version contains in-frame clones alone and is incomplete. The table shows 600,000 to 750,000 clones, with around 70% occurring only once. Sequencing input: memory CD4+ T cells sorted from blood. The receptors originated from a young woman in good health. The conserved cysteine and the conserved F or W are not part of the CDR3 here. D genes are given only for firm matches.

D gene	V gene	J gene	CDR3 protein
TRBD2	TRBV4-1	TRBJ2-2	ASSQSGLAGGNTGELF
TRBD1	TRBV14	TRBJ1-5	ASSPTGDNQPQH
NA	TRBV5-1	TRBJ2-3	ASNPGGFYRLLRTGDVSTDTQY
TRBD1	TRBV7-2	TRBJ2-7	ASSLFPGQGAYEQY
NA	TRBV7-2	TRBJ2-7	ASSFVNRVEQY
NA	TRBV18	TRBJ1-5	ASSPSPRSNQPQH
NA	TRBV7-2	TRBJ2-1	ASSFGQIRSSYNEQF
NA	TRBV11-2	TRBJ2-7	ASSPRLFLYEQY
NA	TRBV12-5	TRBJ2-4	ASGLISSGGLAKNIQY
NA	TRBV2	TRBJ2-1	ASSETKQF
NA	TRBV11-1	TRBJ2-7	ASSPSVPVWEQY
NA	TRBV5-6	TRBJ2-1	ASSAGTVNNEQF
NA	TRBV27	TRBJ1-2	ASSLQRDYGYT
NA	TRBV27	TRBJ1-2	ASRPDGVAGYGYT
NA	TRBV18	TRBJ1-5	ATNQGSHNQPQH
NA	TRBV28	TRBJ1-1	ASTTLGKKGGAF
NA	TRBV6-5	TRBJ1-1	ASSYSEVTEAF
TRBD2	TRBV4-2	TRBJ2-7	ASSQGVTSGRWSYEQY
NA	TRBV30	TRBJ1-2	AHREKNYGYT
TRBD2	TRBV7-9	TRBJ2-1	ASSTTSGRRFYNEQF
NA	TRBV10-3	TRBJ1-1	AISSNGGEGTEAF
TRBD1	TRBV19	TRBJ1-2	ASHLRRDSYGYT
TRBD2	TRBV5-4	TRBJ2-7	ASSPSSGNYEQY
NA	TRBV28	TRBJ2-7	ASRPGTSFGEQY
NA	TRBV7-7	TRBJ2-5	ASSLAGYRETQY
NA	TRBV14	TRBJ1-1	ASSRQGIWDTEAF
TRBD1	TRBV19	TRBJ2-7	ASSDRDRVSYEQY
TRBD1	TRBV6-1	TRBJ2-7	ASIPGQGTYEQY
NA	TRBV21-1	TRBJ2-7	ASSKLPCEQY
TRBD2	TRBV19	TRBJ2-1	ASSISGRANEQF
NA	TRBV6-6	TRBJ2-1	ASTRGSYNEQF
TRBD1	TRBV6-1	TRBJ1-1	ASRDRAGGTEAF